This T cell receptor (beta chain) was profiled in a study of tumor-infiltrating lymphocytes in primary liver carcinoma. For the study at large: Samples returned roughly 3.5 to 8 million productive TCRbeta reads each. Read depth did not differ significantly between tissue types. Findings of the study overall: Tumor top-250-clone fractions significantly exceeded those of blood (p = 0.039). No comparison of CD4+ and CD8+ repertoires was made, since the samples were bulk unsorted.

A word on this clonotype: Its antigen is still unknown. The conserved phenylalanine or tryptophan normally closing the CDR3 is absent here, so this likely arose from a read error.

J was trimmed by 2 bases and V by 10 bases; bases with no gene match: 4. The CDR3 has 12 amino acids. Germline V gene sequence: CDR1 WSHSY, CDR2 SAAADI. With a constant-region primer, TCR beta cDNA was made from 450 to 550 ng of total RNA. Generation of the TCR beta libraries relied on three nested multiplex PCR rounds using slightly modified ARM-PCR. TRBV1-TRBV30 forward primers paired with a C-beta reverse primer drove the first two PCR rounds, about 10 cycles each. TCRdb re-analysed the multiplex PCR reads in MiXCR, keeping a single row per CDR3 protein. The sample lists about 330,000 distinct CDR3 sequences, almost 65% occurring once. For blood RNA, unsorted whole blood served as the source, and germline DNA was extracted too. Patients showed chronic HBV infection and an absence of prior treatment.

This chain uses TRBV10-2 with TRBJ2-5, with 7 bases matching TRBD1. The TCR comes from a man aged 35-49 years with primary liver carcinoma and hepatitis B virus infection. Sequencing used peripheral blood. CDR3 loop: CATTDRQETQYL. CDR3 bases: TGCGCCACGACGGACAGGCAAGAGACCCAGTACTTA.